Shown below are 6 T cell receptor beta chains from a single sample sequenced in a study of control samples from healthy donors and cancer patients. The repertoire was sequenced with immunoSEQ multiplex PCR; TCRdb's copy has only in-frame clones and lacks some. The sample has around 180,000 clones; 91% are singletons. Material: blood. All receptors come from a woman between 35 and 50 years old in good health.

The genes are TRBV11-2 and TRBJ2-1; D not certain. Germline CDR1 and CDR2: SGHAT and FQNNGV. The ends were cut back, 5 bases at V and 6 bases at J, with 20 bases in the middle. This CDR3 is built from 16 residues. The CDR3 here is CASSPLNVPKFNEQFF. The DNA for the CDR3 is TGTGCCAGCAGCCCACTGAATGTGCCGAAATTCAATGAGCAGTTCTTC.

V and J are TRBV5-1 and TRBJ2-5, with 7 bases matching TRBD1. This CDR3 spans 15 amino acids. Germline CDR1 is SGHRS and CDR2 is YFSETQ. J lost 3 bases, V lost 4 bases, and 9 bases had no gene match. DNA for the CDR3: TGCGCCAGCAGCCACCTCCAGACAGGGAAAGAGACCCAGTACTTC. It translates to CASSHLQTGKETQYF.

In its sample, this clone was seen a few times. The chain carries TRBV25-1 and TRBJ1-2; D is ambiguous. The CDR3 covers 16 residues. Germline V CDR1 and CDR2: MGHDK, SYGVNS. V shed 1 base and J shed 8 bases, with 20 bases lying between them. The CDR3 spells CASSEWEQIRIQGYTF. The CDR3 DNA reads as TGTGCCAGCAGTGAATGGGAACAGATCCGGATCCAGGGCTACACCTTC.

V gene TRBV18 combines with J gene TRBJ2-7, with D unclear. V lost 3 bases to trimming and J lost 4 bases, with 7 bases between them. Per the germline V gene, CDR1 is KGHSH and CDR2 is LQKENI. The CDR3 consists of 12 residues. The CDR3 DNA reads TGTGCCAGCTCACCTGAGTTGTACGAGCAGTACTTC. It is translated as CASSPELYEQYF.

The CDR3 here is CASSSGGALETQYF. CDR3 sequence (DNA): TGTGCCAGCTCCTCAGGGGGCGCATTGGAGACCCAGTACTTC. The chain employs TRBV18 and TRBJ2-5, with 8 bases aligning to TRBD1. This CDR3 comprises 14 residues. Germline V lookup: CDR1 KGHSH, CDR2 LQKENI. The V segment lost 6 bases and the J segment 5 bases; nucleotides outside the gene matches: 8. Complete variable domain (other parts from reference TRBV18 and TRBJ2-5): NAGVMQNPRHLVRRRGQEARLRCSPMKGHSHVYWYRQLPEEGLKFMVYLQKENIIDESGMPKERFSAEFPKEGPSILRIQQVVRGDSAAYFCASSSGGALETQYFGPGTRLLVL.

This rearrangement joins TRBV6-5 to TRBJ1-1; 9 bases agree with TRBD1. Losses at the gene ends were 4 bases for V and 9 bases for J; bases not matched to a gene: 12. The V gene's germline CDR1 is MNHEY and CDR2 SVGAGI. The CDR3 totals 15 residues. This chain's CDR3 is CASSLKRDRASQAFF. CDR3 nucleotides: TGTGCCAGCAGTTTAAAGAGGGACAGGGCATCCCAAGCTTTCTTT.